Listed below are T cell receptor beta chains from one sample, sequenced in a study of cytomegalovirus exposure and HLA in healthy donors. Clones were read by immunoSEQ multiplex PCR, and TCRdb kept only the in-frame ones, dropping some. The table records under 200,000 clones, approximately 86% of them present only once. Material: PBMCs. These receptors were collected from a woman under 30 in good health and CMV-seronegative. Each CDR3 is given with its conserved first and last residue. D genes are given only for firm matches. Size tells how often a clone was seen (once, few, many) or the class of an expanded clone, and some rows leave it out.

v_call	clone_size	j_call	d_call	cdr3_nt	cdr3_aa
TRBV6-1	-	TRBJ1-5	TRBD1	TGTGCCAGCAGTGAAAGGGGGACAGGGGTAATGGGTCAGCCCCAGCATTTT	CASSERGTGVMGQPQHF
TRBV6-4	-	TRBJ2-3	TRBD2	TGTGCCAGCAGTCCGCTAGCGGAGATCAGCACAGATACGCAGTATTTT	CASSPLAEISTDTQYF
TRBV19	-	TRBJ1-2	-	TGTGCCAGTAACCGCCGGGACATAAACTATGGCTACACCTTC	CASNRRDINYGYTF
TRBV7-2	-	TRBJ2-7	TRBD2	TGTGCCAGCAGACTAGCGGGAGATTACGAGCAGTACTTC	CASRLAGDYEQYF
TRBV5-1	-	TRBJ2-4	TRBD1	TGCGCCAGCAGCCGACGGACAGGGGCCGAAAACATTCAGTACTTC	CASSRRTGAENIQYF
TRBV15	once	TRBJ1-1	-	TGTGCCACCAGTGAGCAAAAGAACACTGAAGCTTTCTTT	CATSEQKNTEAFF
TRBV9	-	TRBJ2-3	-	TGTGCCAGCAGCGTAGGAGGTGGCGGACTAAAAACAGATACGCAGTATTTT	CASSVGGGGLKTDTQYF
TRBV18	-	TRBJ2-1	-	TGTGCCAGCTCACCCCTTCCGGGTGTCCGGTCCCATGAGCAGTTCTTC	CASSPLPGVRSHEQFF
TRBV29-1	once	TRBJ2-1	-	TGCAGCGTTGTAAGGGGTGAGCAGTTCTTC	CSVVRGEQFF
TRBV19	-	TRBJ2-5	TRBD1	TGTGCCAGTAGTCTACTTGGAGCAGGGGGCTTGGGGACCCAGTACTTC	CASSLLGAGGLGTQYF
TRBV5-8	-	TRBJ2-7	-	TGTGCCAGCAGCTTGGCCATGCGGGGCCTCTCCTACGAGCAGTACTTC	CASSLAMRGLSYEQYF
TRBV9	-	TRBJ2-1	-	TGTGCCAGCAGTTACAACGACCGTAGGGGGATTGGAGAGCAGTTCTTC	CASSYNDRRGIGEQFF
TRBV18	-	TRBJ1-1	-	TGTGCCAGCTCAAAGACTTTCCCCGGGGGCACTGAAGCTTTCTTT	CASSKTFPGGTEAFF
TRBV18	-	TRBJ2-1	TRBD2	TGTGCCAGCTCACCGACTAGCGGGGTGTCCCACAATGAGCAGTTCTTC	CASSPTSGVSHNEQFF